This TCR beta chain came from a study of T cell responses to AZD1222 COVID-19 vaccine. With 5 bases clipped from V and 6 bases from J, the junction kept 4 bases outside the gene matches. The CDR3 is 13 amino acids. CDR1 and CDR2 from the germline V gene are SGHTA and FQGNSA. Produced via immunoSEQ multiplex PCR; TCRdb's table is partial and in-frame only. Among about 100,000 clones, around 85% were seen once, and the ten largest hold approximately 6.8%. The source was peripheral blood, collected on day 0 of AZD1222 vaccination. The gene calls are TRBV7-2 and TRBJ1-5; 7 nucleotides agree with TRBD1. The receptor was isolated from an adult in good health. This CDR3 is CASSRTGAQPQHF. CDR3 nucleotides: TGTGCCAGCAGCCGAACAGGGGCTCAGCCCCAGCATTTT.